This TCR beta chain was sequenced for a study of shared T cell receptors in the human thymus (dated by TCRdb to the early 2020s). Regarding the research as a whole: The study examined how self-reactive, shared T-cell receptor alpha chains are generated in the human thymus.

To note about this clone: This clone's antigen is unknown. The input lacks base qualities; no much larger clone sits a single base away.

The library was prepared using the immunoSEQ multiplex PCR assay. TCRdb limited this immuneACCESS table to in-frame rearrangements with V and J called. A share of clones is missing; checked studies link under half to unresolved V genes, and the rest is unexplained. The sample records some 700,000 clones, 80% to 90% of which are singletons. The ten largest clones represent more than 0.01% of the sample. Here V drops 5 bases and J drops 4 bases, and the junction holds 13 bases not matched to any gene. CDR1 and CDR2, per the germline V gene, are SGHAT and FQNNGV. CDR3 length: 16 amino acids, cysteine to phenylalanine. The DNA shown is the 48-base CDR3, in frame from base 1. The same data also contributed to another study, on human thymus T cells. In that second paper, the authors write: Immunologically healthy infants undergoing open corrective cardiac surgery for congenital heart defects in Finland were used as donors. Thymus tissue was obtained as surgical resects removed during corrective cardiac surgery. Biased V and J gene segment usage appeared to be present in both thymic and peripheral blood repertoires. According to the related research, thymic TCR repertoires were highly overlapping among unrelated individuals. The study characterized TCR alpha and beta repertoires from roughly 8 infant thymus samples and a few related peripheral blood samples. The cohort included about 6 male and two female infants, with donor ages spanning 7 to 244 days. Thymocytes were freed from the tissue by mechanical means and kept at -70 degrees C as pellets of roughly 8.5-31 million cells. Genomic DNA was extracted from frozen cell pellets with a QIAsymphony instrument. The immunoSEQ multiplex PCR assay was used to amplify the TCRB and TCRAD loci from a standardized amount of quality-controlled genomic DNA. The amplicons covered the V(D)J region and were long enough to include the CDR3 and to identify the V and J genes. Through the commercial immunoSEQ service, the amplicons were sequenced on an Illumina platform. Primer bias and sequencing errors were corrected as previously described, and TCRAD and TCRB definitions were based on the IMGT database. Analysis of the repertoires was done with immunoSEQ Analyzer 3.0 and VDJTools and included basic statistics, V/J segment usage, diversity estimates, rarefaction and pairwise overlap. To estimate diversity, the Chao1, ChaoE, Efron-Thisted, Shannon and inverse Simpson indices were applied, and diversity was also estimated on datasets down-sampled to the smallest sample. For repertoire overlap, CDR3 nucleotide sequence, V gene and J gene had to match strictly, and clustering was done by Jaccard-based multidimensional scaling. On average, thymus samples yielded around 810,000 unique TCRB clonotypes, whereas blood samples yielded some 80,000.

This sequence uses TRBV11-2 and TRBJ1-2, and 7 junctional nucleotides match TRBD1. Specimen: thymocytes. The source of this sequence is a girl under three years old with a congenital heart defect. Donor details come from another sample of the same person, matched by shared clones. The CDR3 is CASSAPMGQSTYGYTF. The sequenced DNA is TGTGCCAGCAGCGCCCCTATGGGACAGTCTACCTATGGCTACACCTTC.